Reported below is one TCR beta chain. This entry is derived from a study of cytomegalovirus exposure and HLA in healthy donors. PCR employed 60 Vbeta and 13 Jbeta primers. Sequenced by immunoSEQ multiplex PCR; TCRdb stores in-frame clones only, minus some. The sample shows 90,000 to 120,000 clones, and about 0.59% sits with its ten largest clones. The sample comprised PBMCs. The receptor's source is a man in his fifties or sixties in good health and CMV-seronegative.

CDR3 sequence: CASSGAGLSTEAFF. Here the CDR3 DNA reads TGCGCCAGCAGTGGGGCAGGGTTGAGCACTGAAGCTTTCTTT. The chain joins TRBV10-2 to TRBJ1-1; TRBD1 might be the D (5 bases). Deletions cut 4 bases from V and 4 bases from J, with 13 bases between. In germline, CDR1 is WSHSY, CDR2 SAAADI. The CDR3 runs 14 residues.